The 13 T cell receptor beta chains below all came from one sample that was sequenced in a study of T cell repertoires in cytomegalovirus infection. TCRdb reprocessed the reads with MiXCR, giving one entry per CDR3 protein. The table includes approximately 170,000 distinct CDR3 sequences, about 15% detected once. Sequencing was performed on CD8+ T cells from PBMCs. Receptor source: a human donor in good health (CMV status not recorded). Some clones in this sample may be carry-over from other donors' samples.

The chain is built from TRBV19 and TRBJ2-1; D is unclear. Trimming pared 0 bases from V and 6 bases from J, leaving 18 bases between. The CDR3 covers 17 residues. Germline values: CDR1 LNHDA, CDR2 SQIVND (reference sequence). DNA for the CDR3: TGTGCCAGTAGTATAGATCAGAAGCTCTTCCTGTCCAATGAGCAGTTCTTC. Protein: CASSIDQKLFLSNEQFF.

In its sample, this clonotype was seen a few times. This chain connects TRBV5-6 to TRBJ2-5, with a weak D call TRBD1 (6 bases). The CDR3 extends over 14 amino acids. The germline CDR1 and CDR2 sequences are SGHDT and YYEEEE. V was cut by 5 bases and J by 2 bases, with 13 bases left in between. As DNA, the CDR3 is TGTGCCAGCAGGGTCACAGGGAATCAAGAGACCCAGTACTTC. It yields the protein CASRVTGNQETQYF.

This clonotype appeared a few times. This chain joins TRBV7-8 and TRBJ2-3; a possible D gene is TRBD1 (5 bases). The germline CDR1 and CDR2 sequences are SGHVS and FQNEAQ. Trimming pared 3 bases from V and 6 bases from J, leaving 7 bases between. The CDR3 is made up of 12 amino acids. The CDR3 bases are TGTGCCAGCAGCTTGGGGCCTGATACGCAGTATTTT. It yields the protein CASSLGPDTQYF.

This clonotype appeared once. The V and J genes are TRBV28 and TRBJ2-7; weak D call: TRBD1 (5 bases). Germline V gene data show CDR1 as MDHEN and CDR2 as SYDVKM. This CDR3 has 13 residues. V dropped 7 bases and J dropped 0 bases, with 10 bases sitting between them. This chain's CDR3 is CASKVDTSYEQYF. CDR3 DNA: TGTGCCAGCAAGGTGGACACCTCCTACGAGCAGTACTTC.

A few counts support this clonotype. V usage is TRBV7-8 and J usage is TRBJ2-5; D is perhaps TRBD1 (6 bases). V lost 5 bases, J lost 4 bases, and 17 bases lay in between. This CDR3 has 15 amino acids. Germline V gene sequence: CDR1 SGHVS, CDR2 FQNEAQ. The CDR3 loop is CASSLSQGRRETQYF. The CDR3 region has the DNA TGTGCCAGCAGCCTGAGCCAGGGGCGCCGAGAGACCCAGTACTTC.

Only a few counts were recorded for this clonotype. The V call is TRBV6-1, the J call TRBJ2-1; D call uncertain. The CDR3 consists of 13 residues. V dropped 11 bases and J dropped 2 bases, with 13 bases sitting between them. Per germline, CDR1 MNHNS and CDR2 SASEGT. CDR3 loop: CAAARSTYNEQFF. In DNA, the CDR3 is TGTGCCGCCGCTCGGAGCACCTACAATGAGCAGTTCTTC.

This clonotype was observed a few times. The V and J genes are TRBV19 and TRBJ2-1; TRBD1 matches at 12 bases. Trimming cost V 5 bases and J 8 bases; bases outside gene matches: 7. The CDR3 extends over 15 amino acids. Germline CDR1 reads LNHDA; CDR2 reads SQIVND (reference sequence). CDR3 loop: CASSLGTGGIHEQFF. CDR3 nucleotide sequence: TGTGCCAGTAGTCTCGGGACAGGGGGCATCCATGAGCAGTTCTTC.

The V call is TRBV28, the J call TRBJ2-4; no definite D call. The CDR3 is made up of 12 amino acids. With 3 bases removed from V and 10 bases from J, the gap between germline ends came to 10 bases. CDR1 and CDR2 (germline): MDHEN, SYDVKM. The CDR3 loop is CASSFPNLIQYF. The CDR3 DNA reads as TGTGCCAGCAGTTTTCCCAACCTTATTCAGTACTTC.

The V and J genes are TRBV29-1 and TRBJ1-1; 7 bases line up with TRBD1. The trim removed 6 bases at V and 3 bases at J, leaving 13 bases unmatched. CDR3 size: 15 residues. Looked up from germline, CDR1 is SQVTM and CDR2 is ANQGSEA. The CDR3: CSVALGGGADTEAFF. CDR3 coding DNA: TGCAGCGTCGCGCTCGGAGGGGGCGCGGACACTGAAGCTTTCTTT. Supplemented by reference TRBV29-1 and TRBJ1-1, the full variable domain reads SAVISQKPSRDICQRGTSLTIQCQVDSQVTMMFWYRQQPGQSLTLIATANQGSEATYESGFVIDKFPISRPNLTFSTLTVSNMSPEDSSIYLCSVALGGGADTEAFFGQGTRLTVV.

The table lists this clonotype with a few counts. The gene calls are TRBV6-2 or TRBV6-3 and TRBJ2-1, with TRBD2 matching over 10 bases. CDR1 is MNHEY, CDR2 SVGEGT, per germline. The CDR3 covers 16 residues. J lost 10 bases, V lost 7 bases, and 16 bases had no gene match. The CDR3 loop reads CASTYSQTSGLKEQFF. CDR3 nucleotides: TGTGCCAGCACCTACTCTCAGACTAGCGGGCTGAAGGAGCAGTTCTTC.

This clonotype was detected only a few times. The V call is TRBV20-1, the J call TRBJ1-4; D ambiguous. V was pared by 1 base and J by 5 bases, with 14 bases between. The germline V gene has CDR1 DFQATT and CDR2 SNEGSKA (reference sequence). The CDR3 spans 15 residues. The DNA for the CDR3 is TGCAGTGCTAGAGGTGAGAGGCAGACGAATGAAAAACTGTTTTTT. Translation: CSARGERQTNEKLFF.

The chain carries TRBV29-1 and TRBJ1-2, with TRBD1 as a possible D gene (6 bases). Trimming removed 5 bases at V and 0 bases at J, with 10 bases between. Germline loops: CDR1 SQVTM, CDR2 ANQGSEA. The CDR3 sequence is 13 residues long. The CDR3 coding sequence is TGCAGCGTTAGGACAGAGACTAACTATGGCTACACCTTC. Translation: CSVRTETNYGYTF.

The chain links TRBV7-2 to TRBJ2-1; D uncertain. The CDR3 runs 13 residues. CDR1 and CDR2 (germline): SGHTA, FQGNSA. V dropped 0 bases and J dropped 8 bases, with 8 bases sitting between them. CDR3 in DNA: TGTGCCAGCAGCTTAGCTGCCGGCGATGAGCAGTTCTTC. This codes for CASSLAAGDEQFF.